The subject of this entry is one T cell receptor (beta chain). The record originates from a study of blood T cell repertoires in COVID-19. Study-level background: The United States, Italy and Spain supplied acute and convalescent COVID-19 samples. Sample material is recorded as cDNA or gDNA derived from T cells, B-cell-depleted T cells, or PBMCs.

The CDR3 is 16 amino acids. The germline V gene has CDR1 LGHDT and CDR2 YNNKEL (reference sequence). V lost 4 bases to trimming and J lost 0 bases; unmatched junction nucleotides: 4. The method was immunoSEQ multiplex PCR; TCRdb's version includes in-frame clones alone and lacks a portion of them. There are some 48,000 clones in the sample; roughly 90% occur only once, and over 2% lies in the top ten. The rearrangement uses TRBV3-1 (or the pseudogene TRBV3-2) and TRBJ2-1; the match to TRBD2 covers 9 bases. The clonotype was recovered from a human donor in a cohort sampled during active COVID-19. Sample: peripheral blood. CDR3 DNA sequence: TGTGCCAGCAGCCCACGACTAGCGGTCTCCTACAATGAGCAGTTCTTC. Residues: CASSPRLAVSYNEQFF.